This T cell receptor beta chain was captured in a study of human T cells and chemical hapten exposure (dated by TCRdb to about 2021). Study-wide context: For sensitization, 2% DPC in acetone was applied to a 2 cm by 2 cm area of upper inner arm skin. Throughout the approximately 24-week study period, patients were also given weekly therapeutic DPC doses on the scalp. Patch tests used Finn chambers with 0.01% DPC on the upper back, scored after 6 days by International Contact Dermatitis Research Group standards. The patient cohort, mostly female, included alopecia areata with under or over 50% scalp involvement, alopecia totalis and alopecia universalis. Libraries were combined into a pool for sequencing, and differences in TCR yield between samples came mainly from small differences in library volumes within the pool. This study followed changes in the peripheral blood TCR repertoire in vivo during primary and secondary sensitization of alopecia patients to the hapten diphenylcyclopropenone (DPC). Blood was sampled from patients pre-sensitization (week 0) and at 2, 6 and about 24 weeks after DPC sensitization. Roughly 30 alopecia patients provided blood for TCR sequencing at one to four time points (pre-sensitization, 2, 6 and 24 weeks).

Read against the paper, the sample's time point label means: patch test 3, about 24 weeks after DPC sensitization. The sample's treatment or condition label is to be understood as: therapeutic diphenylcyclopropenone sensitization with weekly scalp DPC. At every patch-test visit, the blood draw took place before the patch test was put on. Patients were considered eligible if aged 18 to 70, diagnosed with alopecia and deemed suitable for DPC therapy, and patients were excluded if pregnant. Total RNA was isolated from unfractionated whole blood collected in Tempus Blood RNA tubes. The CDR3, cysteine through phenylalanine, is 13 amino acids long. Only the CDR3 DNA is retained, 39 bases long and in frame from the first base. CDR1 is given as SGHNT and CDR2 as YYREEE, both from the germline V gene (reference sequence). V was cut back by 3 bases and J by 3 bases, leaving a gap of 6 bases between them. Libraries were prepared through RACE. Sequenced using a NextSeq 500. Library preparation attached unique molecular identifiers to individual cDNA molecules for quantitative, reproducible TCR counting. Both TCR alpha and TCR beta chains were sequenced from each blood RNA sample. The authors' pipeline ran thus. A median of about 89,000 TCRs per sample was observed, with a range of roughly 20,000 to 700,000. The Decombinator software suite was used to annotate the V, J and CDR3 of the TCR reads. To make PS versus PT1 abundance plots, every sample was subsampled to the same number of TCRs (28,000). TCRs were defined as expanded if absent before sensitization and observed at least eight times at the 2-week time point. TCRdb trimmed the raw reads at Q25, called clones with MiXCR and kept productive beta chains. Rows matching on CDR3 protein sequence are summarized as one entry with the most common DNA and genes. None of the V and J calls come from the authors' own analysis; TCRdb made them. Present in this sample are tens of thousands of distinct CDR3 sequences, under 15% of which were seen just once. The ten largest clones represent approximately 6.2% of the sample.

The research as a whole found: A positive correlation was found between the number of PT1 expanded TCRs and patch test score, with significance reached at thresholds 8, 16 and 32 but not 4. Significantly more large CDR3 similarity clusters were formed by expanded TCRs than by pre-sensitization or healthy control sets, consistent with antigen-driven responses. Because all patients had alopecia, a presumed autoimmune disease, the immune response of the patients might differ from that of healthy individuals. The number of TCRs above 1 in 1000 frequency did not change with DPC sensitization; there was no evidence of global repertoire structure alterations. Repeated subsampling changed both the strength of the expansion versus patch-test correlation and the threshold at which that correlation became significant.

This clonotype has just a few counts. Its antigen is unknown. Nothing much larger sits one base from this clone, and base qualities are not available. Recombination connected TRBV5-4 to TRBJ2-2, with the D gene not clear enough to name. This receptor was identified in a woman aged 45-65 years with alopecia areata. Some clones in this sample may be carry-over from other donors' samples. The material was whole blood, obtained in connection with sensitization to the hapten diphenylcyclopropenone (DPC). The bases are TGTGCCAGCAGCTCGGCCTACACCGGGGAGCTGTTTTTT. This encodes CASSSAYTGELFF.